This T cell receptor (beta chain) came from a study of CD8+ T cells in alopecia areata. Study-wide background: Tofacitinib administration to treated patients was oral, at 5 to 10 mg twice daily.

The CDR3 is made up of 12 amino acids. The ends were cut back, 6 bases at V and 8 bases at J, with 13 bases in the middle. Germline CDR1 is MGHDK and CDR2 is SYGVNS. cDNA reverse transcribed from extracted RNA served as the sequencing template. Only in-frame clones appear in the TCRdb table, and some are missing; sequencing was by immunoSEQ multiplex PCR. The sample lists about 76,000 clones; approximately 72% were seen once. Indicated treatment: oral pan-JAK inhibitor, 5-10 mg twice daily. Those with alopecia areata gave lesional scalp punch biopsies and peripheral blood. Specimen: CD8+ T cells sorted from blood, collected at week 24, from a patient treated with tofacitinib. This clonotype was obtained from a human donor with alopecia areata. The chain employs TRBV25-1 and TRBJ1-2, with D possibly TRBD1 on 6 matching bases. The CDR3 loop reads CASSEGVEGYTF. For the CDR3, the DNA is TGTGCCAGCAGCGAGGGGGTGGAGGGCTACACCTTC.